This T cell receptor beta chain stems from a study of PD-1 blockade in mismatch repair-deficient tumors. General study points: After pembrolizumab, tumor-resident clones rose rapidly, then generally contracted before radiologic responses.

For this clone: The antigen is unknown.

Sequenced by immunoSEQ multiplex PCR; TCRdb stores in-frame clones only, minus some. The sample has roughly 70,000 clones, around 80% seen once. All patients were mismatch repair deficient, assessed by either PCR or immunohistochemistry. The CDR3 is 14 amino acids. Germline V gives CDR1 SEHNR, CDR2 FQNEAQ (reference sequence). V gave up 6 bases and J gave up 1 base; unmatched junction bases: 5. The receptor's source is an adult with mismatch repair-deficient cancer. This chain connects TRBV7-9 to TRBJ1-1; 7 bases match TRBD1. The starting material was peripheral blood, obtained 2 weeks after starting pembrolizumab. The CDR3 bases are TGTGCCAGCAGAACGGGACAGTCGAACACTGAAGCTTTCTTT. As protein: CASRTGQSNTEAFF. The variable domain in full, completed from reference TRBV7-9 and TRBJ1-1, reads DTGVSQNPRHKITKRGQNVTFRCDPISEHNRLYWYRQTLGQGPEFLTYFQNEAQLEKSRLLSDRFSAERPKGSFSTLEIQRTEQGDSAMYLCASRTGQSNTEAFFGQGTRLTVV.